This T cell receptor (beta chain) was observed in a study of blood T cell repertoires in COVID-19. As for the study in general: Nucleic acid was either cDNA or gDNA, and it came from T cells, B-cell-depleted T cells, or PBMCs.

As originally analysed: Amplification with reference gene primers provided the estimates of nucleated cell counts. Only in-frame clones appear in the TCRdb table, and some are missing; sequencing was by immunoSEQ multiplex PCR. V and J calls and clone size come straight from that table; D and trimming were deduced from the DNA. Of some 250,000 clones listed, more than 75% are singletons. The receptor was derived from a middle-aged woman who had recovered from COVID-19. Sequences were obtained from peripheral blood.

As DNA, the CDR3 is TGCGCCAGCAGTGAGTCGTCGCGTGAGGGAGATCGCTACGAGCAGTACTTC. Protein product: CASSESSREGDRYEQYF. The rearrangement joins TRBV10-1 to TRBJ2-7; TRBD2 is a possible D gene (5 bases). Between the trimmed V and J ends, which lost 0 bases and 3 bases, there was a span of 18 bases. CDR1 and CDR2 from the germline V gene are WNHNN and SYGVQD (reference sequence). The CDR3 contains 17 residues.